The 15 T cell receptor beta chains in this list originate from one sample, sequenced in a study of T cell changes during pregnancy in multiple sclerosis. Generated by immunoSEQ multiplex PCR, the TCRdb table keeps only in-frame clones and is missing some. The repertoire has roughly 93,000 clones, about 92% of them found once; the top ten carry roughly 2.1%. Sequencing was performed on peripheral blood, taken after pregnancy. The receptors come from a female donor in good health, enrolled as a control in a pregnancy study.

J is TRBJ2-2 and V is TRBV5-1, with 8 bases that match TRBD1. This CDR3 spans 16 amino acids. The germline V gene has CDR1 SGHRS and CDR2 YFSETQ. V lost 4 bases and J lost 1; bases outside the gene matches: 6. The CDR3 sequence is CASSLAGTGNTGELFF. For the CDR3, the DNA is TGCGCCAGCAGCCTGGCCGGGACAGGGAACACCGGGGAGCTGTTTTTT.

V gene TRBV9 combines with J gene TRBJ2-3; 12 bases agree with TRBD2. The V gene end was trimmed by 4 bases and the J gene end by 7 bases; junction bases not matched to a gene: 10. The CDR3 has 16 amino acids. Germline CDR1 is SGDLS and CDR2 is YYNGEE. CDR3 sequence: CASSPRLAGELYTQYF. In DNA, the CDR3 is TGTGCCAGCAGCCCGCGACTAGCGGGGGAGCTGTATACGCAGTATTTT.

J is TRBJ2-1 and V is TRBV5-5; TRBD2 matches at 7 bases. After removal of 3 bases from V and 5 bases from J, the junction contained 14 bases not matched to a gene. The germline CDR1 and CDR2 sequences are SGHKS and YYEKEE (reference sequence). CDR3 length equals 17 residues. CDR3 in amino acids: CASSSFTSDLVHNEQFF. CDR3 nucleotide sequence: TGTGCCAGCAGCTCGTTTACTAGCGACCTTGTACACAATGAGCAGTTCTTC. The variable domain in full, with the rest retrieved from reference TRBV5-5 and TRBJ2-1, is DAGVTQSPTHLIKTRGQQVTLRCSPISGHKSVSWYQQVLGQGPQFIFQYYEKEERGRGNFPDRFSARQFPNYSSELNVNALLLGDSALYLCASSSFTSDLVHNEQFFGPGTRLTVL.

The rearrangement joins TRBV5-1 to TRBJ2-7, with D perhaps matching TRBD1 (5 bases). The CDR3 extends over 13 amino acids. V was clipped by 2 bases and J by 1 base, with 7 bases between them. Germline-derived CDR1 and CDR2 are SGHRS and YFSETQ. CDR3 nucleotide sequence: TGCGCCAGCAGCTTCACAGGTTCCTACGAGCAGTACTTC. Residues: CASSFTGSYEQYF.

This chain links TRBV19 with TRBJ2-2; TRBD2 aligns across 7 bases. This CDR3 has 15 residues. The V segment lost 6 bases and the J segment 0 bases; nucleotides outside the gene matches: 4. Germline lookup yields CDR1 LNHDA and CDR2 SQIVND (reference sequence). The CDR3 DNA follows: TGTGCCAGTAGGTTTAGCGGGTCGAACACCGGGGAGCTGTTTTTT. Translation gives CASRFSGSNTGELFF.

This chain connects TRBV13 to TRBJ2-1; 13 nucleotides line up with TRBD2. Germline lookup yields CDR1 PRHDT and CDR2 FYEKMQ (reference sequence). CDR3 length: 16 residues. With 1 base clipped from V and 8 bases from J, the junction kept 5 bases outside the gene matches. CDR3 protein: CASSLAGTSGDHEQFF. Written as DNA, the CDR3 is TGTGCCAGCAGCTTAGCAGGGACTAGCGGGGATCATGAGCAGTTCTTC.

The chain carries TRBV7-6 and TRBJ2-6; no clear D gene. The CDR3 is 15 residues long. Trimming removed 1 base at V and 1 base at J, with 5 bases between. CDR1 and CDR2 (germline): SGHVS, FNYEAQ. In nucleotides, the CDR3 is TGTGCCAGCAGCTTAGATGAGTCTGGGGCCAACGTCCTGACTTTC. Its translation is CASSLDESGANVLTF.

The gene calls are TRBV5-4 and TRBJ1-1; D possibly corresponds to TRBD1 (6 bases). V dropped 4 bases and J dropped 4 bases, with 11 bases sitting between them. CDR1 and CDR2 (germline): SGHNT, YYREEE (reference sequence). The CDR3 has 13 residues. CDR3 coding DNA: TGTGCCAGCAGCCTTGACAGGTTCACTGAAGCTTTCTTT. It is translated as CASSLDRFTEAFF.

CDR3 DNA: TGTGCCAGCAGTTTATCGATAGGGGGGGCACACGGCTACACCTTC. Its translation: CASSLSIGGAHGYTF. The rearrangement uses TRBV27 and TRBJ1-2; D is possibly TRBD1 (6 bases). The germline gives CDR1 MNHEY, CDR2 SMNVEV (reference sequence). The CDR3 consists of 15 residues. Trimming pared 0 bases from V and 8 bases from J, leaving 16 bases between.

The chain has TRBV18 and TRBJ2-3; D is possibly TRBD1 (6 bases). CDR3 length equals 13 residues. V gave up 8 bases and J gave up 2 bases, with 11 bases separating them. Germline CDR1 reads KGHSH; CDR2 reads LQKENI. DNA of the CDR3: TGTGCCAGCGGACAGTTATCCACAGATACGCAGTATTTT. This encodes CASGQLSTDTQYF.

This sequence joins TRBV5-1 and TRBJ2-7; 13 nucleotides align to TRBD2. Germline-derived CDR1 and CDR2 are SGHRS and YFSETQ. Trimming cost V 1 base and J 5 bases; bases outside gene matches: 0. The CDR3 is 14 residues long. In nucleotides, the CDR3 is TGCGCCAGCAGCTTGACTAGCGGGAGGGACGAGCAGTACTTC. It encodes CASSLTSGRDEQYF.

This clone is a singleton in its sample. V usage is TRBV2 and J usage is TRBJ1-5; D not resolved. The germline CDR1 and CDR2 sequences are SNHLY and FYNNEI. The CDR3 runs to 14 residues. With 7 bases removed from V and 3 bases from J, the gap between germline ends came to 13 bases. The CDR3 bases are TGTGCCAGCAATAACGTACAGTCCAATCAGCCCCAGCATTTT. Amino acids: CASNNVQSNQPQHF.

The rearrangement links TRBV11-2 to TRBJ1-2, with TRBD1 identical over 7 bases. CDR3 length equals 17 residues. CDR1 is SGHAT and CDR2 is FQNNGV in the germline V gene. With 5 bases clipped from V and 6 bases from J, the junction kept 18 bases outside the gene matches. The DNA for the CDR3 is TGTGCCAGCAGCCCAGTCAACCGAAGGGACAGAGCGGATGGCTACACCTTC. It is translated as CASSPVNRRDRADGYTF.

CDR3 loop: CASSELTGGSYEQYF. As DNA, the CDR3 is TGTGCCAGCAGTGAACTGACAGGGGGGTCCTACGAGCAGTACTTC. The V gene is TRBV2, the J gene TRBJ2-7; 9 bases fit TRBD1. The CDR3 is made up of 15 amino acids. CDR1 and CDR2 (germline): SNHLY, FYNNEI. With V trimmed by 2 bases and J by 1 base, 3 bases remained unmatched.

The V and J genes are TRBV19 and TRBJ2-7; 9 bases map to TRBD1. The V gene's germline CDR1 is LNHDA and CDR2 SQIVND (reference sequence). CDR3 size: 17 residues. The trim removed 10 bases at V and 6 bases at J, leaving 22 bases unmatched. The CDR3 DNA reads TGTGCCACCTCGATGAAGGGACAGGGATTTGGCCCTGGCGAGCAGTACTTC. Its translation is CATSMKGQGFGPGEQYF.